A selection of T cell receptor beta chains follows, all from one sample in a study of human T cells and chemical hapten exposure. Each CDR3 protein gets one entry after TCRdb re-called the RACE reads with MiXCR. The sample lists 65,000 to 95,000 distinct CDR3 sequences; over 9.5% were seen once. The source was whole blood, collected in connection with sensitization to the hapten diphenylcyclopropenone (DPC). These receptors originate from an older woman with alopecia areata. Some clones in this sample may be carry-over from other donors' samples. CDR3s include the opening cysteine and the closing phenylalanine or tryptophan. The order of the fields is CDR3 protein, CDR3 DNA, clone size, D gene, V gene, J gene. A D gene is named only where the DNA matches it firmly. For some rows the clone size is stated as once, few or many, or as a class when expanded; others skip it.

CASSLGLSAYNEQFF	TGTGCCAGCAGCTTGGGCCTCTCCGCCTACAATGAGCAGTTCTTC	many	-	TRBV7-2	TRBJ2-1
CASSSGTGLSPIGYTF	TGTGCCAGCAGCTCCGGGACAGGGCTCTCCCCAATCGGCTACACCTTC	few	TRBD1	TRBV7-9	TRBJ1-2
CASSSGLAGLTEQYF	TGTGCCAGCAGCTCGGGACTAGCGGGGCTCACCGAGCAGTACTTC	many	TRBD2	TRBV7-2	TRBJ2-7
CASSPGIPNTGELFF	TGTGCTAGCAGCCCAGGGATTCCGAACACCGGGGAGCTGTTTTTT	once	-	TRBV7-7	TRBJ2-2
CASSPRGETQYF	TGTGCCAGCAGCCCCAGAGGGGAGACCCAGTACTTC	many	-	TRBV3-1	TRBJ2-5
CASSRSGRTGELFF	TGTGCCAGCAGCCGTTCCGGGCGGACCGGGGAGCTGTTTTTT	many	-	TRBV7-9	TRBJ2-2
CASSLGNAVSEKLFF	TGTGCTAGCAGCTTAGGGAACGCCGTATCTGAAAAACTGTTTTTT	few	-	TRBV7-7	TRBJ1-4
CASSESTGEETQYF	TGCGCCAGCAGTGAGTCAACAGGGGAAGAGACCCAGTACTTC	-	TRBD1	TRBV10-1	TRBJ2-5
CASSLRTGYTEAFF	TGTGCCAGCAGCCTCAGGACAGGGTACACTGAAGCTTTCTTT	-	TRBD1	TRBV5-6	TRBJ1-1
CSASSRGAGTEAFF	TGCAGCGCGTCCTCGCGGGGCGCGGGCACTGAAGCTTTCTTT	few	-	TRBV29-1	TRBJ1-1
CSVNRGGNTIYF	TGCAGCGTTAACAGGGGTGGAAACACCATATATTTT	-	TRBD1	TRBV29-1	TRBJ1-3
CASSQAGQRGNTIYF	TGTGCCAGCAGCCAAGCCGGCCAGAGGGGAAACACCATATATTTT	many	-	TRBV3-1	TRBJ1-3
CASSSKAGDRTDTQYF	TGTGCCAGCAGCTCAAAAGCGGGGGACCGCACAGATACGCAGTATTTT	many	TRBD2	TRBV7-3	TRBJ2-3
CASSPLTENTGELFF	TGTGCCAGCTCACCACTGACCGAAAACACCGGGGAGCTGTTTTTT	-	-	TRBV18	TRBJ2-2
CASSLGQDVDTQYF	TGCGCCAGCAGCCTGGGACAGGACGTGGATACGCAGTATTTT	-	TRBD1	TRBV5-1	TRBJ2-3
CASSTYAFGGQSLRLNGYTF	TGCGCCAGCAGCACTTACGCCTTCGGGGGTCAGTCCCTCCGCCTTAATGGCTACACCTTC	-	-	TRBV5-1	TRBJ1-2
CASSRDRFNTGELFF	TGTGCCAGCTCCCGGGACAGATTTAACACCGGGGAGCTGTTTTTT	-	TRBD1	TRBV7-3	TRBJ2-2
CASSPQDRGLPQHF	TGTGCCAGCTCACCTCAAGACAGGGGCTTGCCCCAGCATTTT	-	TRBD1	TRBV18	TRBJ1-5
CASSLDRSYNEQFF	TGTGCCAGCAGTTTAGACAGATCCTACAATGAGCAGTTCTTC	few	-	TRBV12-3/TRBV12-4	TRBJ2-1
CASSLWGDGYTF	TGTGCCAGCAGTTTATGGGGGGATGGCTACACCTTC	few	-	TRBV12-3/TRBV12-4	TRBJ1-2
CASSLAPGTSNQPQHF	TGCGCCAGCAGCTTGGCACCGGGGACCAGCAATCAGCCCCAGCATTTT	many	-	TRBV5-1	TRBJ1-5
CASSTGQGMAQPQHF	TGTGCCAGCTCCACAGGACAGGGGATGGCTCAGCCCCAGCATTTT	few	TRBD1	TRBV18	TRBJ1-5
CASRRNEKLFF	TGTGCCAGCAGACGTAATGAAAAACTGTTTTTT	few	-	TRBV13	TRBJ1-4
CASSQGRELAKNIQYF	TGCGCCAGCAGCCAAGGGCGGGAATTAGCCAAAAACATTCAGTACTTC	-	-	TRBV4-1	TRBJ2-4
CSVWRTVLNTEAFF	TGCAGCGTTTGGAGGACAGTACTGAACACTGAAGCTTTCTTT	many	-	TRBV29-1	TRBJ1-1
CASSHWTGAMNTEAFF	TGCGCCAGCAGCCATTGGACAGGGGCGATGAACACTGAAGCTTTCTTT	few	TRBD1	TRBV4-1	TRBJ1-1
CASTGGVDYGYTF	TGTGCCAGCACAGGGGGAGTCGACTATGGCTACACCTTC	few	TRBD1	TRBV2	TRBJ1-2
CSARPSWDTDNSPLHF	TGCAGTGCTAGACCCTCCTGGGACACTGATAATTCACCCCTCCACTTT	many	-	TRBV20-1	TRBJ1-6
CASRPTGSDGYTF	TGTGCCAGCAGGCCAACAGGGTCCGATGGCTACACCTTC	-	-	TRBV7-9	TRBJ1-2
CASSLEAGMTEAFF	TGTGCCAGCAGCTTAGAAGCAGGGATGACTGAAGCTTTCTTT	few	-	TRBV7-9	TRBJ1-1
CASSMGSRSSYEQYF	TGTGCCAGTAGTATGGGCTCCAGGAGCTCCTACGAGCAGTACTTC	-	-	TRBV19	TRBJ2-7
CSARRMTSRYSNQPQHF	TGCAGTGCTAGACGTATGACCAGTCGTTATAGCAATCAGCCCCAGCATTTT	-	-	TRBV20-1	TRBJ1-5
CASSLVGQGNQPQHF	TGTGCCAGCAGCTTAGTAGGGCAGGGTAATCAGCCCCAGCATTTT	-	-	TRBV7-2	TRBJ1-5
CASSSLSIQETQYF	TGTGCCAGCAGTTCCTTGTCGATCCAAGAGACCCAGTACTTC	-	-	TRBV7-9	TRBJ2-5
CSARGANMNTEAFF	TGCAGTGCGAGGGGGGCTAACATGAACACTGAAGCTTTCTTT	few	-	TRBV20-1	TRBJ1-1
CASSTGGEKLFF	TGTGCCAGCAGCACGGGGGGCGAAAAACTGTTTTTT	many	-	TRBV6-6	TRBJ1-4
CSVDDRGTDTQYF	TGCAGCGTCGACGACAGGGGGACAGATACGCAGTATTTT	many	TRBD1	TRBV29-1	TRBJ2-3
CASSQASGGPRVTDTQYF	TGTGCCAGCAGCCAAGCCAGCGGGGGGCCCAGGGTCACAGATACGCAGTATTTT	-	TRBD2	TRBV4-2	TRBJ2-3
CASSFDRGNTYEQHF	TGTGCCAGCAGCTTTGATAGGGGGAATACCTACGAGCAGCACTTC	-	-	TRBV11-2	TRBJ2-7
CASSSVGTYTEAFF	TGTGCCAGCAGTTCCGTCGGGACATACACTGAAGCTTTCTTT	-	-	TRBV27	TRBJ1-1
CATSDFPTTGNQPQHF	TGTGCCACCAGTGATTTCCCCACGACAGGCAATCAGCCCCAGCATTTT	few	-	TRBV24-1	TRBJ1-5
CASSALTGANYGYTF	TGTGCCAGCAGTGCCCTGACAGGGGCTAACTATGGCTACACCTTC	-	TRBD1	TRBV25-1	TRBJ1-2
CASSAGGRDTQYF	TGTGCCAGCAGTGCGGGGGGCCGAGATACGCAGTATTTT	-	-	TRBV2	TRBJ2-3
CASSLAIGSGEYF	TGTGCCAGCAGTTTAGCGATAGGATCCGGGGAGTACTTC	many	-	TRBV12-3/TRBV12-4	TRBJ2-5
CASSLTGRQGSSRAEAFF	TGTGCCAGCAGCCTCACAGGGAGGCAGGGTTCGAGTAGGGCTGAAGCTTTCTTT	many	-	TRBV3-1	TRBJ1-1
CSALDRNYEQYF	TGCAGCGCCCTGGACAGAAACTACGAGCAGTACTTC	many	-	TRBV29-1	TRBJ2-7
CASSSDRDDNEQFF	TGTGCCAGCAGCTCGGACAGGGATGACAATGAGCAGTTCTTC	few	TRBD1	TRBV7-8	TRBJ2-1
CASSVAASGGTDTQYF	TGCGCCAGCAGTGTCGCGGCTAGCGGGGGGACAGATACGCAGTATTTT	few	TRBD2	TRBV10-2	TRBJ2-3
CSATSAGVETQYF	TGCAGTGCTACTTCAGCGGGGGTAGAGACCCAGTACTTC	many	TRBD2	TRBV20-1	TRBJ2-5
CAISPFGKNTEAFF	TGTGCCATCAGTCCCTTCGGGAAGAACACTGAAGCTTTCTTT	many	-	TRBV10-3	TRBJ1-1
CSVGQANSPLHF	TGCAGCGTCGGACAGGCCAATTCACCCCTCCACTTT	many	TRBD1	TRBV29-1	TRBJ1-6
CASSYTGTGYTDTQYF	TGTGCCAGCAGCTACACAGGGACAGGGTACACAGATACGCAGTATTTT	many	TRBD1	TRBV6-1	TRBJ2-3